This T cell receptor beta chain was sequenced for a study of cytomegalovirus exposure and HLA in healthy donors. Study-wide background: Assignment to the Caucasian-associated ancestry cluster applied to approximately 79% of the 300 to 500 genotyped donors.

Notes on the study in general: Most TCR sequences proved rare, with some public TCRs found in many donors. The productive fraction for most TCR beta V segments was about 87% or about 30% in an earlier analysis.

The CDR3 loop spans 15 amino acids. The germline V gene has CDR1 LGHNT and CDR2 FRNRAP. V was clipped by 1 base and J by 0 bases, with 7 bases between them. Note on this clone: Its antigen remains unknown.

The primer mix had 60 Vbeta and 13 Jbeta primers. Here immunoSEQ multiplex PCR was the method, and the copy in TCRdb shows in-frame clones only, minus some. The table has around 150,000 clones, roughly four fifths seen once. The TCR sequence derives from a man aged 25 to 40 in good health and CMV-seronegative. The material sequenced was PBMCs. The chain uses TRBV12-5 and TRBJ1-3; D is possibly TRBD1 (6 bases). The CDR3 loop is CASGLGTVSGNTIYF. Written as DNA, the CDR3 is TGTGCTAGTGGTTTGGGGACAGTCTCTGGAAACACCATATATTTT.